These 26 T cell receptor beta chains originate from one sample sequenced in a study of control samples from healthy donors and cancer patients. Sequencing was performed with immunoSEQ multiplex PCR; in TCRdb, only in-frame clones are kept and a portion is missing. This sample has about 89,000 clones, with around nine tenths found just once. The sequenced sample consisted of blood. These receptors all stem from a man aged 30 to 39 in good health.

The chain uses TRBV20-1 and TRBJ2-1, with 12 nucleotides matching TRBD2. Per germline, CDR1 DFQATT and CDR2 SNEGSKA (reference sequence). V dropped 3 bases and J dropped 1; count of bases not matched to a gene: 1. The CDR3 covers 15 residues. CDR3: CSASLAGGSYNEQFF. CDR3 sequence (DNA): TGCAGTGCTAGTCTAGCGGGGGGGTCCTACAATGAGCAGTTCTTC.

J is TRBJ2-5 and V is TRBV5-1; D unresolved. The germline V and J ends were trimmed by 0 bases and 2 bases, with 14 bases remaining between them. CDR3 length: 16 amino acids. Germline loops: CDR1 SGHRS, CDR2 YFSETQ. This chain's CDR3 is CASSLGGLGLQETQYF. DNA of the CDR3: TGCGCCAGCAGCTTGGGCGGTTTAGGGTTGCAAGAGACCCAGTACTTC.

The chain uses TRBV11-3 and TRBJ2-3, with a possible D match to TRBD2 (5 bases). The V gene lost 4 bases and the J gene lost 3 bases, with 14 bases spanning the gap. The CDR3 sequence is 15 residues long. In germline, CDR1 is SGHNT, CDR2 YENEEA. For the CDR3, the DNA is TGTGCCAGCAGCTCGAGGGATGGGATTACAGATACGCAGTATTTT. Translated: CASSSRDGITDTQYF.

This chain connects TRBV7-2 to TRBJ1-2; possibly TRBD1 for D (6 bases). Germline CDR1 reads SGHTA; CDR2 reads FQGNSA. The CDR3 consists of 14 residues. With 5 bases removed from V and 4 bases from J, the gap between germline ends came to 14 bases. CDR3 in DNA: TGTGCCAGCAGCCGGGGGGGCAGTCCCTATGGCTACACCTTC. Translation gives CASSRGGSPYGYTF.

This sequence joins TRBV19 and TRBJ2-1; D is uncertain. Per germline, CDR1 LNHDA and CDR2 SQIVND (reference sequence). CDR3 length equals 14 residues. V was trimmed by 4 bases and J by 3 bases, leaving 10 bases between them. The CDR3 DNA reads TGTGCCAGTAGTACCTTCAACGTCTACAATGAGCAGTTCTTC. It yields the protein CASSTFNVYNEQFF.

The rearrangement links TRBV30 to TRBJ1-1; D is possibly TRBD1 (5 bases). This CDR3 has 13 amino acids. Trimming cost V 2 bases and J 5 bases, with 12 bases left between them. Germline loops: CDR1 GTSNPN, CDR2 SVGIG (reference sequence). Written as DNA, the CDR3 is TGTGCCTGGAGTAAGGGGATGGAGACTGAAGCTTTCTTT. Amino acid sequence: CAWSKGMETEAFF. The complete variable domain, with remaining parts taken from reference TRBV30 and TRBJ1-1, reads SQTIHQWPATLVQPVGSPLSLECTVEGTSNPNLYWYRQAAGRGLQLLFYSVGIGQISSEVPQNLSASRPQDRQFILSSKKLLLSDSGFYLCAWSKGMETEAFFGQGTRLTVV.

The chain uses TRBV2 and TRBJ1-1; the D is unclear. Trimming stripped 5 bases from V and 7 bases from J, with 11 bases between. Germline values: CDR1 SNHLY, CDR2 FYNNEI. The CDR3 length is 12 residues. The CDR3 is CASSSDGDEAFF. The CDR3 DNA reads TGTGCCAGCAGTTCGGACGGTGATGAAGCTTTCTTT.

The chain is built from TRBV4-2 and TRBJ2-7; tentative D call: TRBD2 (7 bases). Germline assignment: CDR1 LGHNA and CDR2 YNFKEQ. V gave up 4 bases and J gave up 0 bases, with 19 bases separating them. The CDR3 runs to 17 residues. CDR3 sequence (DNA): TGTGCCAGCAGCCCCACCTGGGGGGGCCTGAGCTCCTACGAGCAGTACTTC. It yields the protein CASSPTWGGLSSYEQYF.

The chain joins TRBV4-1 to TRBJ2-7; D not certain. Deletions cut 0 bases from V and 0 bases from J, with 9 bases between. This CDR3 has 15 residues. Looked up from germline, CDR1 is MGHRA and CDR2 is YSYEKL. In DNA form, the CDR3 reads TGCGCCAGCAGCCAAGAAAACACTATCTCCTACGAGCAGTACTTC. This translates into CASSQENTISYEQYF.

This sequence joins TRBV12-5 and TRBJ2-1; 8 bases fit TRBD1. The germline V gene has CDR1 LGHNT and CDR2 FRNRAP. Trimming removed 6 bases from V and 4 bases from J; junction bases left unmatched: 8. There are 15 residues in the CDR3. The CDR3 spells CASGADRALYNEQFF. CDR3 bases: TGTGCTAGTGGGGCGGACAGGGCCTTATACAATGAGCAGTTCTTC.

A note on this clone: The same CDR3 also results from other DNA sequences found in this sample. The rearrangement uses TRBV19 and TRBJ2-7; a possible D gene is TRBD2 (6 bases). V was trimmed by 1 base and J by 4 bases, leaving 11 bases between them. Per germline, CDR1 LNHDA and CDR2 SQIVND (reference sequence). The length of the CDR3 is 14 residues. The CDR3, as DNA: TGTGCCAGTAGTATAGGCGGGGTCTCTTACGAGCAGTACTTC. This gives the protein CASSIGGVSYEQYF.

In DNA, the CDR3 is TGTGCCAGCAGTCATATTGACAGGGGAGGCTACGAGCAGTACTTC. This sequence encodes CASSHIDRGGYEQYF. V is TRBV27 and J is TRBJ2-7, with 8 positions matching TRBD1. Germline V gene data show CDR1 as MNHEY and CDR2 as SMNVEV (reference sequence). V trimming: 5 bases; J trimming: 3 bases; junction bases outside the gene matches: 9. The CDR3 totals 15 residues.

The chain recombines TRBV18 with TRBJ2-6; D may be TRBD1 (6 bases). V was cut by 3 bases and J by 3 bases, with 21 bases left in between. Germline-derived CDR1 and CDR2 are KGHSH and LQKENI. CDR3 length: 19 residues. CDR3 in amino acids: CASSPKRGTPTGGANVLTF. As DNA, the CDR3 is TGTGCCAGCTCACCCAAGAGAGGGACACCAACGGGTGGGGCCAACGTCCTGACTTTC. Full variable domain (missing parts from reference TRBV18 and TRBJ2-6): NAGVMQNPRHLVRRRGQEARLRCSPMKGHSHVYWYRQLPEEGLKFMVYLQKENIIDESGMPKERFSAEFPKEGPSILRIQQVVRGDSAAYFCASSPKRGTPTGGANVLTFGAGSRLTVL.

J is TRBJ2-1 and V is TRBV5-1; D gene unclear. This CDR3 is built from 15 residues. The V and J ends lost 0 bases and 7 bases respectively, with 14 bases between them. CDR1 and CDR2 (germline): SGHRS, YFSETQ. This chain's CDR3 is CASSLGRGFRNEQFF. The DNA for the CDR3 is TGCGCCAGCAGCTTGGGTCGAGGATTTCGTAATGAGCAGTTCTTC.

The chain joins TRBV15 to TRBJ2-5; 7 bases fit TRBD1. After removal of 0 bases from V and 3 bases from J, the junction contained 1 base not matched to a gene. Germline loops: CDR1 LNHNV, CDR2 YYDKDF (reference sequence). The CDR3 length is 14 residues. For the CDR3, the DNA is TGTGCCACCAGCAGAGACAGGGGGAAAGAGACCCAGTACTTC. It is translated as CATSRDRGKETQYF.

This clone has ten or more counts. Other nucleotide sequences from this sample produce the same CDR3. The chain employs TRBV14 and TRBJ1-1; 7 bases align to TRBD1. The CDR3 runs 13 residues. Germline lookup yields CDR1 SGHDN and CDR2 FVKESK. Unmatched junction bases numbered 6, after V lost 6 bases and J lost 5 bases. In DNA, the CDR3 is TGTGCCAGCAGGTACTCAGGGGGAACTGAAGCTTTCTTT. Translation gives CASRYSGGTEAFF. Full variable domain (rest looked up from reference TRBV14 and TRBJ1-1): EAGVTQFPSHSVIEKGQTVTLRCDPISGHDNLYWYRRVMGKEIKFLLHFVKESKQDESGMPNNRFLAERTGGTYSTLKVQPAELEDSGVYFCASRYSGGTEAFFGQGTRLTVV.

This clone was seen only once. The rearrangement joins TRBV30 to TRBJ1-4; the D is unclear. Germline V CDR1 and CDR2: GTSNPN, SVGIG (reference sequence). CDR3 length: 13 residues. Trimming stripped 2 bases from V and 8 bases from J, with 12 bases between. CDR3 amino acids: CAWSPPGREKLFF. The CDR3, as DNA: TGTGCCTGGAGTCCCCCAGGTAGAGAAAAACTGTTTTTT. The full variable domain, completed using reference TRBV30 and TRBJ1-4, is SQTIHQWPATLVQPVGSPLSLECTVEGTSNPNLYWYRQAAGRGLQLLFYSVGIGQISSEVPQNLSASRPQDRQFILSSKKLLLSDSGFYLCAWSPPGREKLFFGSGTQLSVL.

This chain joins TRBV5-5 and TRBJ2-7; D might be TRBD1 or TRBD2, each matching 6 bases. Germline-derived CDR1 and CDR2 are SGHKS and YYEKEE (reference sequence). CDR3 length: 14 amino acids. V lost 2 bases and J 5 bases, leaving 14 bases between the germline ends. The CDR3 reads CASSFEWGADEQYV. The CDR3 DNA sequence: TGTGCCAGCAGCTTTGAATGGGGGGCCGACGAGCAGTACGTC.

The chain links TRBV18 to TRBJ2-4; 8 bases map to TRBD1. The V and J ends lost 5 bases and 5 bases, in that order; junction bases with no gene match: 8. The germline V gene encodes CDR1 KGHSH and CDR2 LQKENI. This CDR3 spans 15 amino acids. The CDR3 here is CASSANSGGENIQYF. Here the CDR3 DNA reads TGTGCCAGCTCAGCGAACTCAGGGGGCGAAAACATTCAGTACTTC. Looking up the rest from reference TRBV18 and TRBJ2-4 gives the full variable domain: NAGVMQNPRHLVRRRGQEARLRCSPMKGHSHVYWYRQLPEEGLKFMVYLQKENIIDESGMPKERFSAEFPKEGPSILRIQQVVRGDSAAYFCASSANSGGENIQYFGAGTRLSVL.

This chain joins TRBV5-5 and TRBJ2-7; the match to TRBD2 covers 13 bases. The CDR3 consists of 15 residues. Germline values: CDR1 SGHKS, CDR2 YYEKEE (reference sequence). V shed 4 bases, J shed 2 bases, and the junction held 3 bases outside the gene matches. The CDR3 region is CASSEGLAGAYEQYV. Here the CDR3 DNA reads TGTGCCAGCAGCGAAGGACTAGCGGGGGCCTACGAGCAGTACGTC.

The chain joins TRBV7-2 to TRBJ2-7; D may match TRBD1 or TRBD2 (5 bases each). Trimming took 3 bases from V and 3 from J, leaving 15 bases between them. This CDR3 region has 15 residues. Germline CDR1 and CDR2: SGHTA and FQGNSA. In nucleotides, the CDR3 is TGTGCCAGCAGCTTTTACGGGACCGGCAACTACGAGCAGTACTTC. This encodes CASSFYGTGNYEQYF.

The chain recombines TRBV6-1 with TRBJ1-5; weak D call: TRBD1 (6 bases). This CDR3 has 15 amino acids. The germline V gene encodes CDR1 MNHNS and CDR2 SASEGT. The V end was cut by 1 base, the J end by 6 bases, with 13 bases between. The CDR3 coding sequence is TGTGCCAGCAGTGAAGTATACAGGGCGATTCAGCCCCAGCATTTT. It is translated as CASSEVYRAIQPQHF.

The rearrangement links TRBV6-4 to TRBJ1-2, with 12 positions matching TRBD1. V was pared by 4 bases and J by 8 bases, with 8 bases of the junction left unmatched. Germline CDR1 MRHNA, CDR2 SNTAGT. The CDR3 is 15 residues long. The CDR3 bases are TGTGCCAGCAGTGTGGAGGGACAGGGGGCGCGAGGCTACACCTTC. It yields the protein CASSVEGQGARGYTF.

The chain has TRBV25-1 and TRBJ2-1; 10 nucleotides align to TRBD1. This CDR3 contains 15 residues. V gave up 5 bases and J gave up 6 bases; unmatched junction bases: 7. The germline V gene has CDR1 MGHDK and CDR2 SYGVNS. The CDR3 loop is CASSHRDRGANEQFF. Here the CDR3 DNA reads TGTGCCAGCAGTCACCGGGACAGGGGAGCCAATGAGCAGTTCTTC.

A single count supports this clone. V gene TRBV3-1 (or the pseudogene TRBV3-2) combines with J gene TRBJ1-4, with 9 bases matching TRBD1. Germline V gene sequence: CDR1 LGHDT, CDR2 YNNKEL (reference sequence). Trimming took 1 base from V and 8 from J; bases not matched to a gene: 8. The CDR3 length is 16 residues. CDR3 nucleotide sequence: TGTGCCAGCAGCCAAGTTCGGACAGGGGTGGGAGAAAAACTGTTTTTT. Its protein is CASSQVRTGVGEKLFF.

CDR3 coding DNA: TGTGCCTGGAGTGCTCAACGCTACAGGGCCGTTTACTATGGCTACACCTTC. Encoded protein: CAWSAQRYRAVYYGYTF. V usage is TRBV30 and J usage is TRBJ1-2; a weak D match, TRBD1 (6 bases). Germline lookup yields CDR1 GTSNPN and CDR2 SVGIG (reference sequence). There are 17 residues in the CDR3. Deletions cut 1 base from V and 3 bases from J, with 21 bases between.